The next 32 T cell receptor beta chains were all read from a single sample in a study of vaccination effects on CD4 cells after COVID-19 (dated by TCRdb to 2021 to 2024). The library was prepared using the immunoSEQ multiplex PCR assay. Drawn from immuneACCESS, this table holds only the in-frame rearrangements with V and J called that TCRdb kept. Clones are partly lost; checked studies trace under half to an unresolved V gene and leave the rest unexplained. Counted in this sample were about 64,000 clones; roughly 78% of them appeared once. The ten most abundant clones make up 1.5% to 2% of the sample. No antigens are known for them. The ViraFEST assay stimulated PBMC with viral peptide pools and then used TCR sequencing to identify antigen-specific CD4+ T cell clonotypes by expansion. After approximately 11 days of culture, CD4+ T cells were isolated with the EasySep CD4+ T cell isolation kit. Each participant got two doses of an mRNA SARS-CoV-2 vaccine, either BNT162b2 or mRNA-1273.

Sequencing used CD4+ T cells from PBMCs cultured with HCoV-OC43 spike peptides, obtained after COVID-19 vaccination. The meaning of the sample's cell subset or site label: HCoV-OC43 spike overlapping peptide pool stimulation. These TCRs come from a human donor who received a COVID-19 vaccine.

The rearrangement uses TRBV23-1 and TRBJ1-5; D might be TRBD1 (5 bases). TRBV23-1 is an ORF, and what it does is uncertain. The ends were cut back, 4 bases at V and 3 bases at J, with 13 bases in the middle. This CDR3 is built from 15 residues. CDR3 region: CASSLGADHNQPQHF. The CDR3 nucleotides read TGCGCCAGCAGTCTCGGGGCGGACCACAATCAGCCCCAGCATTTT.

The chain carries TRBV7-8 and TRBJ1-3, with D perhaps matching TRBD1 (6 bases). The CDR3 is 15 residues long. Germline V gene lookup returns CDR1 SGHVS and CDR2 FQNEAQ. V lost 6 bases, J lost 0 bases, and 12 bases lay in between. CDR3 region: CASSLQGLSGNTIYF. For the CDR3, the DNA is TGTGCCAGCAGTCTACAGGGACTCTCTGGAAACACCATATATTTT.

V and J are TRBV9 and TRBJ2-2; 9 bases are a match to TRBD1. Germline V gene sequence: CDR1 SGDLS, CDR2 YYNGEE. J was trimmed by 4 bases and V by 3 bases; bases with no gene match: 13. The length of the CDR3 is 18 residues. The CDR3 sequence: CASSAREQGAQSTGELFF. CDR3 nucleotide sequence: TGTGCCAGCAGCGCGAGGGAACAGGGGGCGCAGAGCACCGGGGAGCTGTTTTTT.

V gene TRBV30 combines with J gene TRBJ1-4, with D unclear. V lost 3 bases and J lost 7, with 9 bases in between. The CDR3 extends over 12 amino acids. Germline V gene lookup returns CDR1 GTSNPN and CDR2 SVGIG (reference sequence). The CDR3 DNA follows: TGTGCCTGGAGACGGGAGTTTGAAAAACTGTTTTTT. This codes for CAWRREFEKLFF.

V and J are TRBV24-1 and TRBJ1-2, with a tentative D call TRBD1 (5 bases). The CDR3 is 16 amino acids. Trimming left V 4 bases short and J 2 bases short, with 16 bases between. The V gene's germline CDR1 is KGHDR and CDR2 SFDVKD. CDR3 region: CATSDGTPKPNYGYTF. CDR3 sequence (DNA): TGTGCCACCAGTGACGGGACCCCCAAACCCAACTATGGCTACACCTTC.

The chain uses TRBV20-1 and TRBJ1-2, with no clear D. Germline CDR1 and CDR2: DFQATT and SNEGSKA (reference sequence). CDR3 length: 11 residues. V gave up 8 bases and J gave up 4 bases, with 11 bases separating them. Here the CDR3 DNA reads TGCAGTTTCGACTCCTCCTATGGCTACACCTTC. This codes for CSFDSSYGYTF.

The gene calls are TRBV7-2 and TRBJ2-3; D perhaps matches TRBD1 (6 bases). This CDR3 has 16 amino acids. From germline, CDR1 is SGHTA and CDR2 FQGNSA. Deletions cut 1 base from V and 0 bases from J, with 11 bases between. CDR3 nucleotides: TGTGCCAGCAGCTTAGGCGGTCAGGGGAGCACAGATACGCAGTATTTT. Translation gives CASSLGGQGSTDTQYF.

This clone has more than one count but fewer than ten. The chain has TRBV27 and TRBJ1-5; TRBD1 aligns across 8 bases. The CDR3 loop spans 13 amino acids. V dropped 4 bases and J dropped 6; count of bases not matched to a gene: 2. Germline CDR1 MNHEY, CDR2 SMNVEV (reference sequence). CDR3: CASSSDRGQPQHF. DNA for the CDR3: TGTGCCAGCAGTTCTGACAGGGGTCAGCCCCAGCATTTT.

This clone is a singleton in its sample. Here the CDR3 reads CASSNRDNQPQHF. In DNA form, the CDR3 reads TGTGCCAGCTCAAACAGGGACAATCAGCCCCAGCATTTT. The chain is built from TRBV18 and TRBJ1-5; D is perhaps TRBD1 (6 bases). This CDR3 comprises 13 residues. V lost 5 bases to trimming and J lost 3 bases, with 8 bases between them. CDR1 KGHSH and CDR2 LQKENI come from the germline V gene.

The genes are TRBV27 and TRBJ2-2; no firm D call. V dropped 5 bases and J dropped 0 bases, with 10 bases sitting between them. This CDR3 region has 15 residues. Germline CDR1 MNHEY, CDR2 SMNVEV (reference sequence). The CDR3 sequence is CASSLYLTNTGELFF. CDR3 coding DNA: TGTGCCAGCAGTCTCTATCTCACGAACACCGGGGAGCTGTTTTTT.

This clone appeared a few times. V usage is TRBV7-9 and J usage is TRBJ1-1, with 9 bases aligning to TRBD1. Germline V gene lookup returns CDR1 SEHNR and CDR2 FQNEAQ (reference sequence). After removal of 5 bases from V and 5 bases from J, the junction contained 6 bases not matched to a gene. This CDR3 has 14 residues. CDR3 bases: TGTGCCAGCAGCGGACCGGGACAGGGAACTGAAGCTTTCTTT. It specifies CASSGPGQGTEAFF.

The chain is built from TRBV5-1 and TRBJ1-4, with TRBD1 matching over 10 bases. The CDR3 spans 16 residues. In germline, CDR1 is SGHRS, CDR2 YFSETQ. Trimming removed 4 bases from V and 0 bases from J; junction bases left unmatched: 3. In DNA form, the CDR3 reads TGCGCCAGCAGCCAGGGACAGGGGACAACTAATGAAAAACTGTTTTTT. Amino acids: CASSQGQGTTNEKLFF.

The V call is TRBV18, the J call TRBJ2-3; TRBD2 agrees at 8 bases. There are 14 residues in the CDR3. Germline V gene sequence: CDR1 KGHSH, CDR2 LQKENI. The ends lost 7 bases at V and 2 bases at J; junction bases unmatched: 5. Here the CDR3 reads CASLRGAPTDTQYF. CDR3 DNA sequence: TGTGCCAGCTTGCGGGGGGCCCCCACAGATACGCAGTATTTT.

The CDR3 here is CASSPSSSGMNTEAFF. The CDR3, as DNA: TGTGCCAGCTCACCTTCCAGTTCAGGGATGAACACTGAAGCTTTCTTT. J is TRBJ1-1 and V is TRBV18, with a tentative D call TRBD1 (5 bases). Germline assignment: CDR1 KGHSH and CDR2 LQKENI. V was trimmed by 3 bases and J by 0 bases, leaving 14 bases between them. The CDR3 contains 16 residues.

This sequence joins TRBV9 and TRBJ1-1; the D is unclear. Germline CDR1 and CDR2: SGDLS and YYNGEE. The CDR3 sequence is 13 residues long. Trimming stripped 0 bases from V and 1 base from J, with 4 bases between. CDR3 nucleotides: TGTGCCAGCAGCGTAGTTGCGAACACTGAAGCTTTCTTT. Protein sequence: CASSVVANTEAFF. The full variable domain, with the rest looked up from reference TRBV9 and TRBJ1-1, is DSGVTQTPKHLITATGQRVTLRCSPRSGDLSVYWYQQSLDQGLQFLIQYYNGEERAKGNILERFSAQQFPDLHSELNLSSLELGDSALYFCASSVVANTEAFFGQGTRLTVV.

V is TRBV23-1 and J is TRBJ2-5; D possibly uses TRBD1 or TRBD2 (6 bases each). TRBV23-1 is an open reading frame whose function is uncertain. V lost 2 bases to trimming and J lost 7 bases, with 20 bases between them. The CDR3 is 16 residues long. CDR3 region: CASSQPGSSRGGTQYF. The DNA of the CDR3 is TGCGCCAGCAGTCAACCCGGGAGCTCGAGAGGGGGGACCCAGTACTTC.

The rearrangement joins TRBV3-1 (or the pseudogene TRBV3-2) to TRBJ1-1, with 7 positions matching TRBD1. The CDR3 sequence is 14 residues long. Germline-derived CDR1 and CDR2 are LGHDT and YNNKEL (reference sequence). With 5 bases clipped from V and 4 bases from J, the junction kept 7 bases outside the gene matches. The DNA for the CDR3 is TGTGCCAGCAGCAGACAGGGTGGGGGCACTGAAGCTTTCTTT. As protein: CASSRQGGGTEAFF.

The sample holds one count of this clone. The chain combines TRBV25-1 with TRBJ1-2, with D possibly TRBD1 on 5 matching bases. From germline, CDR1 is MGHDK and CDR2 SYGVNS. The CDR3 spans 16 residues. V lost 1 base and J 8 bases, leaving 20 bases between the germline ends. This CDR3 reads CASSELGAVSSVGYTF. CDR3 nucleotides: TGTGCCAGCAGTGAATTAGGGGCGGTGTCTTCCGTGGGCTACACCTTC.

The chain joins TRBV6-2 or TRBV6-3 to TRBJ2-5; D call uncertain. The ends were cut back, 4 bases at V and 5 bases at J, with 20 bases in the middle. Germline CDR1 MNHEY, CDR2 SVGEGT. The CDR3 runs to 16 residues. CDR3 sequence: CASSSRPSSSSETQYF. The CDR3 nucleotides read TGTGCCAGCAGTTCACGGCCTAGTTCCTCCTCGGAGACCCAGTACTTC.

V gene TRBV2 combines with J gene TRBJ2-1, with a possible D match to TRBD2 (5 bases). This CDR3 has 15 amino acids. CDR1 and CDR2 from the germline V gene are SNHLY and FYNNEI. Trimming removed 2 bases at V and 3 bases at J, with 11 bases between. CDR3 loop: CASSENRGSYNEQFF. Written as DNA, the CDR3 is TGTGCCAGCAGTGAAAACCGGGGAAGCTACAATGAGCAGTTCTTC.

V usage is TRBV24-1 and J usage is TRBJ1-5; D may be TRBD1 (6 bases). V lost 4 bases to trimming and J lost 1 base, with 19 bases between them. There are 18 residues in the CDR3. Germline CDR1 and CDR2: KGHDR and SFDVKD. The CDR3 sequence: CATSDGRDIGISNQPQHF. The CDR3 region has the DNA TGTGCCACCAGTGACGGCCGGGACATCGGGATAAGCAATCAGCCCCAGCATTTT.

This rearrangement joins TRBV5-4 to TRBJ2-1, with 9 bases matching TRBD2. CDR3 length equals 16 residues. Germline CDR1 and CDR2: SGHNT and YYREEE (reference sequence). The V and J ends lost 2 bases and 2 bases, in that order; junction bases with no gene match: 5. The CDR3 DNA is TGTGCCAGCAGCTTTGGCGGGGGGGCCGCCTACAATGAGCAGTTCTTC. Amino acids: CASSFGGGAAYNEQFF. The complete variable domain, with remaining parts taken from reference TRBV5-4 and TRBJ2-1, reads ETGVTQSPTHLIKTRGQQVTLRCSSQSGHNTVSWYQQALGQGPQFIFQYYREEENGRGNFPPRFSGLQFPNYSSELNVNALELDDSALYLCASSFGGGAAYNEQFFGPGTRLTVL.

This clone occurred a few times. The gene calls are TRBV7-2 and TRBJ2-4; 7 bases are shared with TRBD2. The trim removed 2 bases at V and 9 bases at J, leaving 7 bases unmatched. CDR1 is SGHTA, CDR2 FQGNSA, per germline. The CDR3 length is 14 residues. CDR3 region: CASSLLGGSVIQYF. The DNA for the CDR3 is TGTGCCAGCAGCTTATTGGGAGGGTCTGTCATTCAGTACTTC.

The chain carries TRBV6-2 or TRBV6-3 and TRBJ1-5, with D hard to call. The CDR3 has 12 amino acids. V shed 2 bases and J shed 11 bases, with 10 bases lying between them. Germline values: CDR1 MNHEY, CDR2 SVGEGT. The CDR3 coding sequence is TGTGCCAGCAGTTACAAGTTCTTGACCCAGCATTTT. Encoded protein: CASSYKFLTQHF.

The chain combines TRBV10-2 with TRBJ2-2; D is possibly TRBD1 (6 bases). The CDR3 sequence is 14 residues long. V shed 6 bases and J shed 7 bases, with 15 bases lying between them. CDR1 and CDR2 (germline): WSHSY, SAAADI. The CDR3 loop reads CASRQGNNDGELFF. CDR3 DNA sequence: TGCGCCAGCAGACAGGGAAATAATGACGGGGAGCTGTTTTTT.

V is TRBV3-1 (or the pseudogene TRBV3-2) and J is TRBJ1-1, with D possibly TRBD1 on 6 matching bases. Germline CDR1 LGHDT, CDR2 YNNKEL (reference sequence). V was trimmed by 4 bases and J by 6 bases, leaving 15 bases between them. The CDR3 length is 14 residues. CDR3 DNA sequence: TGTGCCAGCAGCCTACAACCGAGGGGGTCTGAAGCTTTCTTT. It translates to CASSLQPRGSEAFF.

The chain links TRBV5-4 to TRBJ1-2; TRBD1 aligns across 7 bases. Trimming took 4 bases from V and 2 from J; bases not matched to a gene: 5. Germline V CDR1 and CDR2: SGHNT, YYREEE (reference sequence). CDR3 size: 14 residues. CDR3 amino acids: CASSMGTENYGYTF. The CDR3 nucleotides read TGTGCCAGCAGCATGGGGACAGAAAACTATGGCTACACCTTC.

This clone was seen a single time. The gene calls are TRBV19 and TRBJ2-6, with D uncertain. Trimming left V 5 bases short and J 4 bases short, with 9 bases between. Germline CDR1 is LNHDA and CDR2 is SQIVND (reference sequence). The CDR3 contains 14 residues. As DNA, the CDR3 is TGTGCCAGTAGTTCATCCACCGGGGCCAACGTCCTGACTTTC. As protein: CASSSSTGANVLTF.

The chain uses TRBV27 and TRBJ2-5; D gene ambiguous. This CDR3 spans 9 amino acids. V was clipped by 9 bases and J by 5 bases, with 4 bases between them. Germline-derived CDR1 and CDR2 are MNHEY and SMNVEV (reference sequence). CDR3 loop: CARGETQYF. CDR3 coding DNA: TGTGCCAGGGGGGAGACCCAGTACTTC.

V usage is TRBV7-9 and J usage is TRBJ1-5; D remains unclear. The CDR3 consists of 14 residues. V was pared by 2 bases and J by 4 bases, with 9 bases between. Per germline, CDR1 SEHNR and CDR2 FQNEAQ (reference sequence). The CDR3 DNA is TGTGCCAGCAGCTTATTGGGGTCGAATCAGCCCCAGCATTTT. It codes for CASSLLGSNQPQHF. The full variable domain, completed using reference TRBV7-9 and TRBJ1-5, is DTGVSQNPRHKITKRGQNVTFRCDPISEHNRLYWYRQTLGQGPEFLTYFQNEAQLEKSRLLSDRFSAERPKGSFSTLEIQRTEQGDSAMYLCASSLLGSNQPQHFGDGTRLSIL.

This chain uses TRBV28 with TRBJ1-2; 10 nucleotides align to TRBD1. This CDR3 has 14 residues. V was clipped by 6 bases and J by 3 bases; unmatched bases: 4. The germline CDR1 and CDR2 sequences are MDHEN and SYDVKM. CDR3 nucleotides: TGTGCCAGCAGGACAGGGGGCGCATACTATGGCTACACCTTC. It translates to CASRTGGAYYGYTF.

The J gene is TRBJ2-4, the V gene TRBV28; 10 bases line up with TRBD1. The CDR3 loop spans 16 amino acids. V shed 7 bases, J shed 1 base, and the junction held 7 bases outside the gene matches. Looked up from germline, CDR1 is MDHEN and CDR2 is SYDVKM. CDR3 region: CASMGQGFRAKNIQYF. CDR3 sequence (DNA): TGTGCCAGCATGGGACAGGGGTTTCGGGCCAAAAACATTCAGTACTTC.